Within the sample, the clone carrying this TCR beta chain is medium-sized (0.01 to 0.1%). The data were taken from a study of tumor and adjacent non-tumor tissue in lung cancer. RNA was extracted from bulk tissue without any cell sorting. Donors were chemotherapy-naive, newly diagnosed lung cancer surgical patients in China, August–late 2014. This CDR3 comprises 11 residues. Trimming stripped 2 bases from V and 6 bases from J, with 1 base between. A modified ARM-PCR protocol with three rounds of nested PCR amplified TCRbeta. TCRdb independently ran MiXCR on the multiplex PCR reads; one entry per CDR3 protein. The profile shows approximately 75,000 distinct CDR3 sequences, under 85% of them singletons.

This clonotype was obtained from a woman aged 50 to 60 with non-small cell lung cancer. This chain links TRBV12-3 or TRBV12-4 with TRBJ2-2; D is unclear. What was sequenced was lung tumor tissue. DNA of the CDR3: TGTGCCAGCAGTTTACCCGGGGAGCTGTTTTTT. It encodes CASSLPGELFF.